The 27 T cell receptor beta chains below come from one sample, sequenced in a study of identical twins. TCRdb processed the 5' RACE reads anew with MiXCR; each CDR3 protein has one entry. Here the sample spans 450,000 or so distinct CDR3 sequences, around 14% being singletons. These sequences were also reported in another study, on yellow fever vaccine responses in identical twins.

Material: CD4+ T cells sorted from blood. These receptors were taken from a woman younger than 35 in good health.

The chain joins TRBV27 to TRBJ2-5; 16 nucleotides line up with TRBD2. V trimming: 4 bases; J trimming: 0 bases; junction bases outside the gene matches: 5. This CDR3 region has 18 residues. Looked up from germline, CDR1 is MNHEY and CDR2 is SMNVEV (reference sequence). DNA of the CDR3: TGTGCCAGCAGTTGGGGACTAGCGGGAGGGAGTTACCAAGAGACCCAGTACTTC. Protein: CASSWGLAGGSYQETQYF.

In its sample, this clonotype was seen a few times. The chain carries TRBV12-3 or TRBV12-4 and TRBJ2-1, with D unclear. V was shortened by 2 bases and J by 5 bases, with 7 bases between the two germline ends. The CDR3 sequence is 13 residues long. This chain's CDR3 is CASSLPDNNEQFF. The CDR3 DNA is TGTGCCAGCAGTTTACCAGATAACAATGAGCAGTTCTTC.

This clonotype was found a few times. The chain recombines TRBV30 with TRBJ2-7, with D hard to call. V lost 1 base, J lost 0 bases, and 4 bases lay in between. This CDR3 spans 12 amino acids. The germline V gene encodes CDR1 GTSNPN and CDR2 SVGIG (reference sequence). CDR3 in DNA: TGTGCCTGGAGTGGGGTCTCCTACGAGCAGTACTTC. Protein: CAWSGVSYEQYF.

This clonotype has only a few counts. The chain links TRBV5-6 to TRBJ2-7; 12 nucleotides line up with TRBD1. The CDR3 extends over 16 amino acids. The V and J ends lost 2 bases and 7 bases, in that order; junction bases with no gene match: 10. Germline V gives CDR1 SGHDT, CDR2 YYEEEE. The CDR3: CASSLPGQGAVGEQYF. DNA of the CDR3: TGTGCCAGCAGCTTACCGGGACAGGGGGCAGTAGGAGAGCAGTACTTC.

This clonotype was seen a handful of times. V and J are TRBV12-3 or TRBV12-4 and TRBJ2-2; the D gene is possibly TRBD2 (5 bases). CDR3 size: 13 residues. The CDR3 DNA sequence: TGTACCTGGAGGCGAGATCCCACCGGGGAGCTGTTTTTT. Encoded protein: CTWRRDPTGELFF.

The J gene is TRBJ2-5, the V gene TRBV28, with no clear D. Trimming stripped 8 bases from V and 1 base from J, with 11 bases between. The CDR3 consists of 13 residues. CDR1 and CDR2 from the germline V gene are MDHEN and SYDVKM. CDR3 region: CASQRRLQETQYF. For the CDR3, the DNA is TGTGCCAGCCAGAGACGGCTCCAAGAGACCCAGTACTTC.

This clonotype was counted between two and nine times. The chain links TRBV15 to TRBJ2-3; the D is unclear. Germline V gene lookup returns CDR1 LNHNV and CDR2 YYDKDF (reference sequence). Trimming removed 1 base from V and 6 bases from J, with 8 bases in between. The CDR3 is 13 amino acids. The CDR3: CATSRGTIDTQYF. CDR3 nucleotides: TGTGCCACCAGCAGAGGCACGATCGATACGCAGTATTTT. Full variable domain (missing parts from reference TRBV15 and TRBJ2-3): DAMVIQNPRYQVTQFGKPVTLSCSQTLNHNVMYWYQQKSSQAPKLLFHYYDKDFNNEADTPDNFQSRRPNTSFCFLDIRSPGLGDTAMYLCATSRGTIDTQYFGPGTRLTVL.

This clonotype was observed many times. The chain recombines TRBV2 with TRBJ2-1, with D perhaps matching TRBD2 (7 bases). Between the trimmed V and J ends, which lost 6 bases and 3 bases, there was a span of 15 bases. The CDR3 has 15 residues. Germline V gene sequence: CDR1 SNHLY, CDR2 FYNNEI. The CDR3 reads CASRQTGGNYNEQFF. CDR3 coding DNA: TGTGCCAGCAGGCAAACGGGGGGCAACTACAATGAGCAGTTCTTC.

The gene calls are TRBV5-6 and TRBJ2-5, with 13 bases lining up with TRBD2. Germline loops: CDR1 SGHDT, CDR2 YYEEEE. This CDR3 is built from 15 residues. V lost 2 bases to trimming and J lost 5 bases; unmatched junction nucleotides: 3. The CDR3 DNA reads as TGTGCCAGCAGCTTACTAGCGGGGGGGCACGAGACCCAGTACTTC. It encodes CASSLLAGGHETQYF.

Ten or more counts support this clonotype. The gene calls are TRBV11-3 and TRBJ2-1, with D tentatively TRBD1 or TRBD2 (6 bases each). V lost 5 bases, J lost 0 bases, and 14 bases lay in between. In germline, CDR1 is SGHNT, CDR2 YENEEA. There are 16 residues in the CDR3. This CDR3 is CASSQGGLGSYNEQFF. The DNA for the CDR3 is TGTGCCAGCAGCCAAGGGGGGTTAGGCTCCTACAATGAGCAGTTCTTC.

CDR3 bases: TGTGCCAGCAGTACTGACGGACAAGAGACCCAGTACTTC. Protein: CASSTDGQETQYF. The rearrangement links TRBV2 to TRBJ2-5; D call uncertain. V was trimmed by 5 bases and J by 2 bases, leaving 9 bases between them. This CDR3 is 13 amino acids long. The germline V gene has CDR1 SNHLY and CDR2 FYNNEI.

This clonotype was picked up a small number of times. This chain joins TRBV9 and TRBJ2-7, with D uncertain. Trimming removed 0 bases at V and 8 bases at J, with 15 bases between. CDR3 length equals 14 residues. CDR1 and CDR2 (germline): SGDLS, YYNGEE. The CDR3 sequence: CASSVGLPAGKQYF. CDR3 nucleotide sequence: TGTGCCAGCAGCGTAGGACTTCCAGCCGGCAAGCAGTACTTC.

This clonotype was counted between two and nine times. The chain combines TRBV12-3 or TRBV12-4 with TRBJ2-5; D not resolved. The germline V and J ends were trimmed by 8 bases and 7 bases, with 14 bases remaining between them. The CDR3 has 12 residues. The CDR3 sequence: CASGSGMGTQYF. The CDR3 coding sequence is TGTGCCAGCGGGTCGGGCATGGGGACCCAGTACTTC.

The genes are TRBV20-1 and TRBJ1-3; perhaps TRBD1 as D (6 bases). This CDR3 has 15 residues. The V gene's germline CDR1 is DFQATT and CDR2 SNEGSKA (reference sequence). V lost 4 bases and J 3 bases, leaving 16 bases between the germline ends. CDR3 DNA sequence: TGCAGTGCTATCACAGGGTTTCAGGGTGGAAACACCATATATTTT. Its protein is CSAITGFQGGNTIYF.

V gene TRBV6-4 combines with J gene TRBJ2-1; 11 nucleotides agree with TRBD2. V gave up 5 bases and J gave up 6 bases; unmatched junction bases: 6. The CDR3 contains 15 residues. Germline V gene lookup returns CDR1 MRHNA and CDR2 SNTAGT. The CDR3 loop is CASSFTSGGFNEQFF. CDR3 nucleotides: TGTGCCAGCAGTTTTACTAGCGGGGGATTCAATGAGCAGTTCTTC.

About this clonotype itself: A read error is the likely source, as a far larger clone sits one nucleotide away. This chain joins TRBV20-1 and TRBJ2-7; no definite D call. CDR1 and CDR2 (germline): DFQATT, SNEGSKA (reference sequence). The CDR3 sequence is 11 residues long. CDR3 sequence (DNA): TGCAGTGCTAGAGACACCTACGAGCAGTGCTTC. This encodes CSARDTYEQCF.

There are a few counts of this clonotype. This chain joins TRBV12-3 or TRBV12-4 and TRBJ1-2; D is perhaps TRBD1 (5 bases). Between the trimmed V and J ends, which lost 7 bases and 2 bases, there was a span of 14 bases. The CDR3 loop spans 14 amino acids. CDR3 region: CASNLGLLNYGYTF. In nucleotides, the CDR3 is TGTGCCAGCAACTTGGGACTTTTGAACTATGGCTACACCTTC.

The chain carries TRBV29-1 and TRBJ2-3, with 9 bases identical to TRBD2. With 4 bases clipped from V and 4 bases from J, the junction kept 3 bases outside the gene matches. This CDR3 spans 13 amino acids. Germline V gene lookup returns CDR1 SQVTM and CDR2 ANQGSEA. CDR3 amino acids: CSVGLAGPDTQYF. As DNA, the CDR3 is TGCAGCGTTGGTCTAGCGGGGCCAGATACGCAGTATTTT.

This clonotype was seen at least ten times. Here the CDR3 DNA reads TGCGCCAGCAGCTTTAGTAGCAATGAGCAGTTCTTC. Translation: CASSFSSNEQFF. V is TRBV5-1 and J is TRBJ2-1, with D unresolved. Trimming took off 2 bases at V and 6 bases at J, with 6 bases between the two ends. The CDR3 extends over 12 amino acids. In germline, CDR1 is SGHRS, CDR2 YFSETQ.

The chain employs TRBV2 and TRBJ2-1; 10 bases match TRBD2. V lost 6 bases to trimming and J lost 4 bases; unmatched junction nucleotides: 6. Germline CDR1 is SNHLY and CDR2 is FYNNEI. The CDR3 spans 15 residues. CDR3 protein: CASRPGLAIYNEQFF. As DNA, the CDR3 is TGTGCCAGCAGACCGGGACTAGCGATTTACAATGAGCAGTTCTTC.

A few counts support this clonotype. The chain links TRBV2 to TRBJ2-5; D is perhaps TRBD1 (5 bases). The CDR3 length is 16 residues. Germline V lookup: CDR1 SNHLY, CDR2 FYNNEI. V was shortened by 6 bases and J by 1 base, with 18 bases between the two germline ends. The CDR3 loop is CASRYSTHDSQETQYF. The DNA for the CDR3 is TGTGCCAGCAGATATTCAACTCACGACAGCCAAGAGACCCAGTACTTC.

This clonotype was detected a few times. The genes are TRBV29-1 and TRBJ2-1, with 7 positions matching TRBD1. The length of the CDR3 is 11 residues. V lost 8 bases, J lost 7 bases, and 5 bases stayed unmatched. CDR1 is SQVTM and CDR2 is ANQGSEA in the germline V gene. CDR3 amino acids: CSIYRGNEQFF. CDR3 DNA: TGCAGCATCTACAGGGGAAATGAGCAGTTCTTC.

This clonotype was counted between two and nine times. The genes are TRBV3-1 and TRBJ2-1; tentative D call: TRBD2 (5 bases). The CDR3 spans 15 residues. The V and J ends lost 2 bases and 9 bases respectively, with 17 bases between them. The V gene's germline CDR1 is LGHDT and CDR2 YNNKEL (reference sequence). CDR3 DNA sequence: TGTGCCAGCAGCCAAAGGCGGGTCACGTCCGGTGAGCAGTTCTTC. Translation gives CASSQRRVTSGEQFF.

The rearrangement joins TRBV7-2 to TRBJ2-7; unclear D gene. The CDR3 is 13 amino acids. V dropped 6 bases and J dropped 7 bases, with 16 bases sitting between them. Germline V CDR1 and CDR2: SGHTA, FQGNSA. Here the CDR3 reads CASSLDLVGEQYF. Written as DNA, the CDR3 is TGTGCCAGCAGTTTGGACCTGGTGGGGGAGCAGTACTTC.

Only a few counts were recorded for this clonotype. This sequence joins TRBV3-1 and TRBJ1-1; D possibly corresponds to TRBD1 (6 bases). V was pared by 2 bases and J by 1 base, with 14 bases between. Germline-derived CDR1 and CDR2 are LGHDT and YNNKEL (reference sequence). CDR3 length equals 16 residues. The CDR3 sequence is CASSQPTGHRNTEAFF. In DNA form, the CDR3 reads TGTGCCAGCAGCCAACCCACGGGACACAGGAACACTGAAGCTTTCTTT.

J is TRBJ2-3 and V is TRBV5-1; D is unclear. The V gene lost 0 bases and the J gene lost 0 bases, with 8 bases spanning the gap. Germline assignment: CDR1 SGHRS and CDR2 YFSETQ. The CDR3 runs to 15 residues. The chain's CDR3 is CASSLEDTSTDTQYF. In DNA, the CDR3 is TGCGCCAGCAGCTTGGAAGACACGAGCACAGATACGCAGTATTTT.

The chain uses TRBV6-2 or TRBV6-3 and TRBJ2-3; weak D call: TRBD2 (5 bases). This CDR3 is 13 amino acids long. Germline V gene sequence: CDR1 MNHEY, CDR2 SVGEGT. V was trimmed by 6 bases and J by 2 bases, leaving 9 bases between them. CDR3 in amino acids: CASREAATDTQYF. CDR3 coding DNA: TGTGCCAGCAGGGAGGCGGCCACAGATACGCAGTATTTT.